Following are 8 T cell receptor beta chains from one sample sequenced in a study of T cell repertoires in cytomegalovirus infection. Their specific antigens are unknown. TCRdb fed the reads into MiXCR, producing one record per CDR3 protein. The table includes 750,000 to 950,000 distinct CDR3 sequences, around 29% detected once. Material: cultured CD8+ T cells from PBMCs, obtained from culture after CMV antigen stimulation. The receptors were gathered from a human donor in good health (CMV status not recorded). Some clones in this sample may be carry-over from other donors' samples.

The sample holds many counts of this clonotype. The rearrangement uses TRBV6-1 and TRBJ1-1, with a possible D match to TRBD1 (5 bases). The germline gives CDR1 MNHNS, CDR2 SASEGT. This CDR3 is 17 amino acids long. The V end lost 0 bases, the J end lost 1 base, and 15 bases lay between the germline ends. CDR3 sequence: CASSEALRGRGNTEAFF. As DNA, the CDR3 is TGTGCCAGCAGTGAAGCGCTTCGGGGACGGGGGAACACTGAAGCTTTCTTT.

The sample holds many counts of this clonotype. The chain uses TRBV7-2 and TRBJ1-1; TRBD1 matches 7 bases. This CDR3 has 17 amino acids. The V gene's germline CDR1 is SGHTA and CDR2 FQGNSA. Trimming removed 5 bases from V and 0 bases from J; junction bases left unmatched: 12. The CDR3: CASSRGGLHPLNTEAFF. CDR3 nucleotides: TGTGCCAGCAGCCGAGGGGGCCTACACCCCCTGAACACTGAAGCTTTCTTT.

This clonotype has ten or more counts. J is TRBJ2-1 and V is TRBV7-2, with 14 nucleotides matching TRBD2. The V and J ends lost 6 bases and 6 bases, in that order; junction bases with no gene match: 1. The CDR3 has 14 residues. CDR1 is SGHTA and CDR2 is FQGNSA in the germline V gene. CDR3 coding DNA: TGTGCCAGCAGGACTAGCGGGGGGGCCAATGAGCAGTTCTTC. Translated: CASRTSGGANEQFF.

At least ten counts were recorded for this clonotype. The chain has TRBV7-2 and TRBJ2-1; maybe TRBD2 (6 bases). The germline V and J ends were trimmed by 1 base and 6 bases, with 19 bases remaining between them. The CDR3 runs 17 residues. Germline V gene lookup returns CDR1 SGHTA and CDR2 FQGNSA. The CDR3 DNA reads as TGTGCCAGCAGCTTAGGGGCGGGAAGCGGATTTGTCAATGAGCAGTTCTTC. This codes for CASSLGAGSGFVNEQFF.

This chain connects TRBV27 to TRBJ2-5; 9 positions match TRBD1. CDR1 is MNHEY, CDR2 SMNVEV, per germline (reference sequence). Losses at the gene ends were 8 bases for V and 4 bases for J; bases not matched to a gene: 11. The CDR3 has 15 amino acids. The CDR3 DNA reads as TGTGCCAGCCCCCCCGCGGACAGGGGTAGAGAGACCCAGTACTTC. Amino acid sequence: CASPPADRGRETQYF.

In its sample, this clonotype was seen a few times. V and J are TRBV9 and TRBJ2-3; 9 bases align to TRBD2. The junction had 9 bases not matched to a gene; V was cut back by 1 base and J by 0 bases. The germline V gene has CDR1 SGDLS and CDR2 YYNGEE. The CDR3 loop spans 18 amino acids. The CDR3 DNA sequence: TGTGCCAGCAGCGTAAAGGTAGCGGGGGAGCCTAGCACAGATACGCAGTATTTT. Protein: CASSVKVAGEPSTDTQYF.

The chain couples TRBV6-5 to TRBJ1-1, with a tentative D call TRBD1 (5 bases). Germline V CDR1 and CDR2: MNHEY, SVGAGI. This CDR3 comprises 14 residues. The V end lost 2 bases, the J end lost 4 bases, and 11 bases lay between the germline ends. CDR3 sequence: CASSYAMGGTEAFF. The CDR3 DNA sequence: TGTGCCAGCAGTTACGCCATGGGGGGCACTGAAGCTTTCTTT.

V usage is TRBV25-1 and J usage is TRBJ2-2; D may be TRBD1 (6 bases). The CDR3 runs 18 residues. V was clipped by 0 bases and J by 7 bases, with 21 bases between them. Germline CDR1 reads MGHDK; CDR2 reads SYGVNS. The CDR3: CASSEYEGGDVCLGELFF. CDR3 coding DNA: TGTGCCAGCAGTGAATATGAAGGGGGAGACGTTTGCCTCGGGGAGCTGTTTTTT. The full variable domain, rest sourced from reference TRBV25-1 and TRBJ2-2, is EADIYQTPRYLVIGTGKKITLECSQTMGHDKMYWYQQDPGMELHLIHYSYGVNSTEKGDLSSESTVSRIRTEHFPLTLESARPSHTSQYLCASSEYEGGDVCLGELFFGEGSRLTVL.